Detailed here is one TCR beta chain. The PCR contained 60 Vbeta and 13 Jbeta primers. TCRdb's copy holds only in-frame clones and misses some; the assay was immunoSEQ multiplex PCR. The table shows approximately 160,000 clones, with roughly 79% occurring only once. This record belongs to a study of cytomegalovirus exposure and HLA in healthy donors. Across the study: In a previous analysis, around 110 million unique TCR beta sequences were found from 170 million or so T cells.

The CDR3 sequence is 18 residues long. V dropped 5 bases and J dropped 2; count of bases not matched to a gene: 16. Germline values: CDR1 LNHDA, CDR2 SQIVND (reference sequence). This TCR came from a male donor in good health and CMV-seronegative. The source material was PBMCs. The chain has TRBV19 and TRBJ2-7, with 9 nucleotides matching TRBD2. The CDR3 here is CASSVSGRTSSYPYEQYF. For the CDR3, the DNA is TGTGCCAGTAGTGTAAGCGGGAGGACCAGCTCATACCCCTACGAGCAGTACTTC.